This TCR beta chain was identified during a study of cytomegalovirus exposure and HLA in healthy donors. PCR primers comprised 60 Vbeta and 13 Jbeta primers. Sequencing was performed with immunoSEQ multiplex PCR; in TCRdb, only in-frame clones are kept and a portion is missing. Found here are approximately 70,000 clones, about two thirds of them singletons; the top ten hold about 7.4%. Trimming at V came to 4 bases and at J to 2 bases, leaving 9 bases not matched to a gene. The germline V gene has CDR1 SGDLS and CDR2 YYNGEE. This CDR3 spans 16 amino acids. The J gene is TRBJ1-2, the V gene TRBV9; 9 bases are shared with TRBD1. The material sequenced was PBMCs. The receptor's source is a man between 40 and 49 years old in good health and CMV-seropositive. This CDR3 is CASSLTGTGFNYGYTF. Here the CDR3 DNA reads TGTGCCAGCAGCCTGACCGGGACAGGGTTCAACTATGGCTACACCTTC.